The 19 T cell receptor beta chains reported below all come from one sample, sequenced in a study of blood T cell repertoires in COVID-19 (dated by TCRdb to 2020 to 2021). The library was produced with the immunoSEQ multiplex PCR assay. Imported from immuneACCESS, the table was reduced by TCRdb to in-frame sequences with V and J called. These copies leave out some clones; in studies compared against another copy, an unresolved V gene accounts for under half, and the cause of the remainder is not known. Recorded for this sample are 250,000 or so clones; 80% to 90% of them occurred a single time. About 3.9% of the sample is held by the ten biggest clonotypes. The specimen was PBMCs or T cells enriched from blood (not recorded which). These receptors were collected from a woman between 40 and 50 years old who had been exposed to COVID-19.

The chain uses TRBV27 and TRBJ2-2; D remains ambiguous. Deletions cut 6 bases from V and 5 bases from J, with 10 bases between. The CDR3 length is 13 residues. Germline loops: CDR1 MNHEY, CDR2 SMNVEV (reference sequence). The chain's CDR3 is CASSNSLTGELFF. The CDR3 nucleotides read TGTGCCAGCAGCAACTCTTTAACCGGGGAGCTGTTTTTT.

This sequence joins TRBV28 and TRBJ1-2, with TRBD1 matching 7 bases. Germline CDR1 MDHEN, CDR2 SYDVKM. V dropped 6 bases and J dropped 3; count of bases not matched to a gene: 10. The CDR3 is 15 residues long. The CDR3, as DNA: TGTGCCAGCAGAAAAACAGGGGATGTGGACTATGGCTACACCTTC. Encoded protein: CASRKTGDVDYGYTF.

V usage is TRBV3-1 (or the pseudogene TRBV3-2) and J usage is TRBJ1-2, with D perhaps matching TRBD1 (5 bases). The CDR3 covers 15 residues. CDR1 is LGHDT and CDR2 is YNNKEL in the germline V gene (reference sequence). The V end was cut by 1 base, the J end by 4 bases, with 13 bases between. The CDR3 sequence: CASSQGRGRPYGYTF. CDR3 sequence (DNA): TGTGCCAGCAGCCAAGGTAGGGGTCGCCCCTATGGCTACACCTTC.

The genes are TRBV13 and TRBJ1-2; 8 bases are shared with TRBD1. Per germline, CDR1 PRHDT and CDR2 FYEKMQ (reference sequence). V was pared by 1 base and J by 8 bases, with 12 bases of the junction left unmatched. The CDR3 is 16 amino acids. CDR3 in DNA: TGTGCCAGCAGCTTAGCCGTCGAGGACAGGGTGGGCGGCTACACCTTC. This codes for CASSLAVEDRVGGYTF.

J is TRBJ2-5 and V is TRBV29-1, with 9 bases matching TRBD2. Germline loops: CDR1 SQVTM, CDR2 ANQGSEA. There are 13 residues in the CDR3. The J segment lost 0 bases and the V segment lost 7 bases, leaving 3 bases of the junction unmatched. CDR3 residues: CSGSGGNQETQYF. The CDR3 nucleotides are TGCAGCGGGAGCGGGGGGAACCAAGAGACCCAGTACTTC.

The chain couples TRBV5-1 to TRBJ1-4; TRBD1 matches 9 bases. Looked up from germline, CDR1 is SGHRS and CDR2 is YFSETQ. The ends lost 0 bases at V and 3 bases at J; junction bases unmatched: 9. The CDR3 spans 18 residues. The CDR3 spells CASSLGGQGRPSNEKLFF. The DNA of the CDR3 is TGCGCCAGCAGCTTGGGGGGACAGGGTCGCCCTTCTAATGAAAAACTGTTTTTT.

The genes are TRBV5-1 and TRBJ1-1; 11 bases agree with TRBD1. This CDR3 is built from 16 residues. Trimming at V came to 3 bases and at J to 1 base, leaving 5 bases not matched to a gene. The germline gives CDR1 SGHRS, CDR2 YFSETQ. The CDR3, as DNA: TGCGCCAGCAGCTCAGGACAGGGGGCGGAGAACACTGAAGCTTTCTTT. This sequence encodes CASSSGQGAENTEAFF.

A few counts support this clone. The chain joins TRBV30 to TRBJ2-2; weak D call: TRBD2 (5 bases). The CDR3 length is 14 residues. The germline CDR1 and CDR2 sequences are GTSNPN and SVGIG (reference sequence). V lost 1 base and J 4 bases, leaving 10 bases between the germline ends. The CDR3 sequence is CAWSGGLPTGELFF. The CDR3 DNA follows: TGTGCCTGGAGTGGAGGGCTTCCCACCGGGGAGCTGTTTTTT.

The count of this clone is one. The chain employs TRBV11-2 and TRBJ2-5; 8 bases map to TRBD1. Germline assignment: CDR1 SGHAT and CDR2 FQNNGV. This CDR3 comprises 15 residues. The V and J ends lost 4 bases and 2 bases, in that order; junction bases with no gene match: 6. The CDR3 DNA sequence: TGTGCCAGCAGCTCCGGGACAGGCAATCAAGAGACCCAGTACTTC. The encoded protein is CASSSGTGNQETQYF.

This clone has a handful of counts. The rearrangement joins TRBV30 to TRBJ1-1; D is possibly TRBD1 (5 bases). Trimming took off 2 bases at V and 9 bases at J, with 16 bases between the two ends. Germline V CDR1 and CDR2: GTSNPN, SVGIG (reference sequence). The CDR3 consists of 13 residues. The CDR3 sequence is CAWSRPRGYQAFF. CDR3 nucleotide sequence: TGTGCCTGGAGTCGCCCAAGGGGTTATCAAGCTTTCTTT.

The chain is built from TRBV3-1 (or the pseudogene TRBV3-2) and TRBJ2-2; D is unclear. The germline CDR1 and CDR2 sequences are LGHDT and YNNKEL (reference sequence). V gave up 1 base and J gave up 3 bases, with 9 bases separating them. This CDR3 has 15 residues. CDR3: CASSQVNSHTGELFF. The CDR3 DNA is TGTGCCAGCAGCCAAGTGAATAGCCACACCGGGGAGCTGTTTTTT.

This clone has a handful of counts. J is TRBJ2-3 and V is TRBV6-5; D may be TRBD1 (5 bases). CDR1 is MNHEY and CDR2 is SVGAGI in the germline V gene. The CDR3 contains 14 residues. Trimming took 7 bases from V and 2 from J, leaving 13 bases between them. The CDR3 coding sequence is TGTGCCAGCATGGCAGGGCCCTACACAGATACGCAGTATTTT. Amino acid sequence: CASMAGPYTDTQYF.

V gene TRBV9 combines with J gene TRBJ1-1; D not resolved. V was clipped by 4 bases and J by 3 bases, with 13 bases between them. In germline, CDR1 is SGDLS, CDR2 YYNGEE. This CDR3 spans 14 amino acids. Here the CDR3 DNA reads TGTGCCAGCAGCCTCGAGTTTCGGGACACTGAAGCTTTCTTT. Translated, it gives CASSLEFRDTEAFF.

The gene calls are TRBV6-2 or TRBV6-3 and TRBJ2-2; tentative D call: TRBD1 (7 bases). V shed 0 bases and J shed 3 bases, with 11 bases lying between them. CDR3 size: 16 residues. Per germline, CDR1 MNHEY and CDR2 SVGEGT. The CDR3 bases are TGTGCCAGCAGTTACTCGGGCAGGGGGGACACCGGGGAGCTGTTTTTT. Translating gives CASSYSGRGDTGELFF.

The chain recombines TRBV12-3 or TRBV12-4 with TRBJ1-2; no clear D. This CDR3 is built from 13 residues. V gave up 7 bases and J gave up 0 bases, with 9 bases separating them. CDR3 bases: TGTGCCAGCACCGCGGCAGCTAACTATGGCTACACCTTC. Its translation is CASTAAANYGYTF.

The rearrangement joins TRBV2 to TRBJ1-1; a possible D gene is TRBD1 (5 bases). With 1 base removed from V and 3 bases from J, the gap between germline ends came to 6 bases. This CDR3 is 13 amino acids long. Looked up from germline, CDR1 is SNHLY and CDR2 is FYNNEI. This chain's CDR3 is CASSEGDYTEAFF. Written as DNA, the CDR3 is TGTGCCAGCAGTGAAGGGGACTACACTGAAGCTTTCTTT.

The table lists this clone with a count of one. This chain connects TRBV9 to TRBJ2-3; D is possibly TRBD2 (7 bases). The V and J ends lost 1 base and 1 base respectively, with 22 bases between them. The CDR3 has 19 residues. CDR1 SGDLS and CDR2 YYNGEE come from the germline V gene. CDR3 sequence reads: CASSVPERGSLAGTDTQYF. The CDR3 nucleotides read TGTGCCAGCAGCGTACCCGAAAGGGGGTCGCTAGCGGGCACAGATACGCAGTATTTT. Full variable domain (remainder filled in from reference TRBV9 and TRBJ2-3): DSGVTQTPKHLITATGQRVTLRCSPRSGDLSVYWYQQSLDQGLQFLIQYYNGEERAKGNILERFSAQQFPDLHSELNLSSLELGDSALYFCASSVPERGSLAGTDTQYFGPGTRLTVL.

This CDR3 reads CASSLAGEALDTQYF. As DNA, the CDR3 is TGTGCCAGCAGCTTAGCAGGGGAGGCATTGGATACGCAGTATTTT. J is TRBJ2-3 and V is TRBV7-6; TRBD2 might be the D (6 bases). There are 15 residues in the CDR3. CDR1 and CDR2 (germline): SGHVS, FNYEAQ. V dropped 0 bases and J dropped 6 bases, with 13 bases sitting between them. Drawing the rest from reference TRBV7-6 and TRBJ2-3, the complete variable domain is GAGVSQSPRYKVTKRGQDVALRCDPISGHVSLYWYRQALGQGPEFLTYFNYEAQQDKSGLPNDRFSAERPEGSISTLTIQRTEQRDSAMYRCASSLAGEALDTQYFGPGTRLTVL.

The chain joins TRBV7-3 to TRBJ2-1; 11 nucleotides line up with TRBD2. The CDR3 covers 16 residues. Germline V CDR1 and CDR2: SGHTA, FQGTGA. Trimming removed 3 bases from V and 4 bases from J; junction bases left unmatched: 5. CDR3 nucleotide sequence: TGTGCCAGCAGCTTGACTAGCGGGGATTTTTACAATGAGCAGTTCTTC. It translates to CASSLTSGDFYNEQFF. The full variable domain, completed using reference TRBV7-3 and TRBJ2-1, is GAGVSQTPSNKVTEKGKYVELRCDPISGHTALYWYRQSLGQGPEFLIYFQGTGAADDSGLPNDRFFAVRPEGSVSTLKIQRTERGDSAVYLCASSLTSGDFYNEQFFGPGTRLTVL.